One sample yielded the 26 T cell receptor beta chains listed below, sequenced in a study of identical twins. Using its own MiXCR run on the 5' RACE reads, TCRdb lists one record per CDR3 protein. Of 1,800,000 or so distinct CDR3 sequences listed, more than 30% are singletons. Sequencing input: cord blood. The source is a newborn girl in good health.

The gene calls are TRBV2 and TRBJ1-2; D ambiguous. Trimming took 0 bases from V and 4 from J, leaving 9 bases between them. CDR1 is SNHLY and CDR2 is FYNNEI in the germline V gene. The CDR3 contains 14 residues. CDR3 coding DNA: TGTGCCAGCAGTGAAGCGCGGCTGATCTATGGCTACACCTTC. Translated, it gives CASSEARLIYGYTF.

This clonotype was observed many times. This chain connects TRBV9 to TRBJ2-1, with 9 bases lining up with TRBD2. Germline values: CDR1 SGDLS, CDR2 YYNGEE. The trim removed 1 base at V and 6 bases at J, leaving 5 bases unmatched. The CDR3 runs 15 residues. CDR3 loop: CASSVLSGSINEQFF. The CDR3 DNA reads as TGTGCCAGCAGCGTACTTAGCGGGAGTATCAATGAGCAGTTCTTC.

The chain joins TRBV27 to TRBJ2-7, with TRBD1 matching 11 bases. The CDR3 is 15 amino acids. Germline V CDR1 and CDR2: MNHEY, SMNVEV (reference sequence). After removal of 8 bases from V and 0 bases from J, the junction contained 6 bases not matched to a gene. The CDR3 protein is CASFPGTGGSYEQYF. CDR3 nucleotides: TGTGCCAGCTTCCCCGGGACAGGGGGCTCCTACGAGCAGTACTTC.

The V gene is TRBV15, the J gene TRBJ1-1; TRBD1 is a possible D gene (5 bases). CDR3 length: 13 residues. Germline lookup yields CDR1 LNHNV and CDR2 YYDKDF (reference sequence). Between the trimmed V and J ends, which lost 3 bases and 1 base, there was a span of 6 bases. DNA for the CDR3: TGTGCCACCAGCAGTGACAGGAACACTGAAGCTTTCTTT. It translates to CATSSDRNTEAFF.

Ten or more counts support this clonotype. The J gene is TRBJ1-6, the V gene TRBV20-1, with 8 bases matching TRBD1. The CDR3 length is 14 residues. CDR1 and CDR2 (germline): DFQATT, SNEGSKA (reference sequence). Trimming at V came to 1 base and at J to 10 bases, leaving 6 bases not matched to a gene. DNA of the CDR3: TGCAGTGCTAGAGGCGACAGGGGAAACTCACCCCTCCACTTT. This codes for CSARGDRGNSPLHF.

The sample holds a few counts of this clonotype. V is TRBV6-6 and J is TRBJ2-1; D may correspond to TRBD1 or TRBD2 (5 bases each). CDR1 MNHNY and CDR2 SVGAGI come from the germline V gene (reference sequence). V lost 3 bases and J lost 1, with 10 bases in between. The CDR3 is made up of 15 amino acids. DNA of the CDR3: TGTGCCAGCAGTTATAGAGAGGGGTCCTACAATGAGCAGTTCTTC. Its translation: CASSYREGSYNEQFF.

The chain links TRBV12-5 to TRBJ2-2; 9 bases line up with TRBD1. V was pared by 6 bases and J by 5 bases, with 4 bases of the junction left unmatched. CDR3 length equals 14 residues. Germline loops: CDR1 LGHNT, CDR2 FRNRAP. CDR3 DNA sequence: TGTGCTAGTGGCAACGGGACAGGGACCGGGGAGCTGTTTTTT. It yields the protein CASGNGTGTGELFF.

V is TRBV10-3 and J is TRBJ2-7, with TRBD2 as a possible D gene (5 bases). Germline V gene data show CDR1 as ENHRY and CDR2 as SYGVKD. V lost 0 bases, J lost 1 base, and 13 bases lay in between. This CDR3 comprises 16 residues. CDR3 coding DNA: TGTGCCATCAGTGAGTCGTGGACTCCGGCATCCTACGAGCAGTACTTC. Protein sequence: CAISESWTPASYEQYF.

The chain combines TRBV28 with TRBJ2-5; 8 positions agree with TRBD1. The J call is in doubt because the DNA end fits TRBJ2-7 better. Germline CDR1 and CDR2: MDHEN and SYDVKM. CDR3 length: 15 amino acids. The CDR3 region is CASSLRTGLGCEQYF. DNA for the CDR3: TGTGCCAGCAGTTTACGGACAGGGCTGGGGTGCGAGCAGTACTTC.

The table lists this clonotype with a few counts. V and J are TRBV12-5 and TRBJ2-1; 9 nucleotides match TRBD1. The CDR3 covers 15 residues. Germline loops: CDR1 LGHNT, CDR2 FRNRAP. After removal of 3 bases from V and 4 bases from J, the junction contained 4 bases not matched to a gene. CDR3 nucleotide sequence: TGTGCTAGTGGTTTCAGGACAGGGGTATACAATGAGCAGTTCTTC. Its protein product is CASGFRTGVYNEQFF. The variable domain in full, with the rest retrieved from reference TRBV12-5 and TRBJ2-1, is DARVTQTPRHKVTEMGQEVTMRCQPILGHNTVFWYRQTMMQGLELLAYFRNRAPLDDSGMPKDRFSAEMPDATLATLKIQPSEPRDSAVYFCASGFRTGVYNEQFFGPGTRLTVL.

The V call is TRBV20-1, the J call TRBJ1-2, with TRBD1 matching 9 bases. The CDR3 covers 13 residues. The ends lost 3 bases at V and 4 bases at J; junction bases unmatched: 3. Germline values: CDR1 DFQATT, CDR2 SNEGSKA (reference sequence). CDR3 bases: TGCAGTGCTAGGACAGGGGGGGGCTATGGCTACACCTTC. It codes for CSARTGGGYGYTF.

This clonotype was found a few times. The chain recombines TRBV20-1 with TRBJ2-7; TRBD1 might be the D (6 bases). The tail of the sequence fits TRBJ2-5 better, so the J call may be wrong. The CDR3 runs to 15 residues. Germline-derived CDR1 and CDR2 are DFQATT and SNEGSKA (reference sequence). The chain's CDR3 is CSAYRQESARETQYF. CDR3 nucleotide sequence: TGCAGTGCTTATCGACAGGAGAGCGCTAGAGAGACCCAGTACTTC.

For the CDR3, the DNA is TGTGCCAGCAGCTTAGAGGGTGGACTAGCGGGAAAGGATGAGCAGTTCTTC. Translated: CASSLEGGLAGKDEQFF. This rearrangement joins TRBV11-2 to TRBJ2-1; 12 bases are a match to TRBD2. The V gene end was trimmed by 0 bases and the J gene end by 8 bases; junction bases not matched to a gene: 8. The CDR3 extends over 17 amino acids. CDR1 is SGHAT and CDR2 is FQNNGV in the germline V gene.

This clonotype was picked up many times. The CDR3 region has the DNA TGTGCCAGCAGCTTCCCCGGGACTAGATCAGATACGCAGTATTTT. Its protein product is CASSFPGTRSDTQYF. This chain links TRBV7-2 with TRBJ2-3; 8 nucleotides agree with TRBD2. Trimming removed 3 bases from V and 4 bases from J; junction bases left unmatched: 6. The CDR3 sequence is 15 residues long. CDR1 SGHTA and CDR2 FQGNSA come from the germline V gene.

The CDR3: CASSPSGKRNEQFF. For the CDR3, the DNA is TGTGCCAGCAGCCCTAGCGGGAAACGGAATGAGCAGTTCTTC. The chain has TRBV6-1 and TRBJ2-1; 9 bases match TRBD2. Germline-derived CDR1 and CDR2 are MNHNS and SASEGT. CDR3 length: 14 amino acids. V gave up 6 bases and J gave up 7 bases; unmatched junction bases: 7.

The genes are TRBV4-1 and TRBJ2-1; D is ambiguous. The CDR3 runs to 15 residues. The V and J ends lost 0 bases and 9 bases respectively, with 15 bases between them. Germline lookup yields CDR1 MGHRA and CDR2 YSYEKL. CDR3 in amino acids: CASSQEPAVTSEQFF. The DNA for the CDR3 is TGCGCCAGCAGCCAAGAGCCGGCGGTCACAAGTGAGCAGTTCTTC.

This clonotype came up many times. The V gene is TRBV14, the J gene TRBJ2-1; D tentatively fits TRBD1 or TRBD2 (5 bases each). The CDR3 loop spans 15 amino acids. Deletions cut 1 base from V and 8 bases from J, with 15 bases between. Germline-derived CDR1 and CDR2 are SGHDN and FVKESK. The CDR3 is CASSQVTWGKDEQFF. Written as DNA, the CDR3 is TGTGCCAGCAGCCAAGTTACCTGGGGGAAAGATGAGCAGTTCTTC.

This clonotype was seen a few times. The V and J genes are TRBV19 and TRBJ2-1; a weak D match, TRBD1 (5 bases). V shed 3 bases and J shed 8 bases, with 8 bases lying between them. The germline V gene has CDR1 LNHDA and CDR2 SQIVND (reference sequence). This CDR3 comprises 12 residues. The CDR3 DNA sequence: TGTGCCAGTAGTATCCAGGGTTATGAGCAGTTCTTC. It is translated as CASSIQGYEQFF.

The chain employs TRBV19 and TRBJ2-3; TRBD2 matches 7 bases. The CDR3 loop spans 15 amino acids. Germline CDR1 LNHDA, CDR2 SQIVND (reference sequence). With V trimmed by 7 bases and J by 0 bases, 7 bases remained unmatched. The CDR3 region has the DNA TGTGCCAGTAATGCGGGAGCCACTAGCACAGATACGCAGTATTTT. Amino acid sequence: CASNAGATSTDTQYF.

This clonotype was detected only a few times. The chain joins TRBV6-2 or TRBV6-3 to TRBJ2-4; 12 bases line up with TRBD2. Germline V CDR1 and CDR2: MNHEY, SVGEGT. Unmatched junction bases numbered 13, after V lost 5 bases and J lost 2 bases. The CDR3 runs to 19 residues. Here the CDR3 DNA reads TGTGCCAGCAGTGACCCGCTGCTAGCGGGGGGGCTGACCAAAAACATTCAGTACTTC. Amino acid sequence: CASSDPLLAGGLTKNIQYF.

The chain links TRBV25-1 to TRBJ2-3; D may be TRBD1 (6 bases). The CDR3 is 14 amino acids. The V gene's germline CDR1 is MGHDK and CDR2 SYGVNS. The V and J ends lost 6 bases and 4 bases respectively, with 14 bases between them. The CDR3 nucleotides are TGTGCCAGCAGCCCAAGCGAGGGGGCAGATACGCAGTATTTT. Translated, it gives CASSPSEGADTQYF.

In its sample, this clonotype was seen a few times. The chain has TRBV2 and TRBJ2-1, with 9 bases fitting TRBD2. Germline CDR1 and CDR2: SNHLY and FYNNEI. The CDR3 runs to 14 residues. Trimming at V came to 7 bases and at J to 6 bases, leaving 7 bases not matched to a gene. The CDR3 is CASIRRGGANEQFF. The DNA of the CDR3 is TGTGCCAGCATTCGTCGCGGGGGGGCCAATGAGCAGTTCTTC.

The chain recombines TRBV29-1 with TRBJ1-2; D remains ambiguous. Germline assignment: CDR1 SQVTM and CDR2 ANQGSEA. The V and J ends lost 3 bases and 4 bases respectively, with 12 bases between them. The CDR3 runs 13 residues. CDR3 nucleotide sequence: TGCAGCGTTGAGTGGGTAGCCGGCTATGGCTACACCTTC. This codes for CSVEWVAGYGYTF. The complete variable domain, with remaining parts taken from reference TRBV29-1 and TRBJ1-2, reads SAVISQKPSRDICQRGTSLTIQCQVDSQVTMMFWYRQQPGQSLTLIATANQGSEATYESGFVIDKFPISRPNLTFSTLTVSNMSPEDSSIYLCSVEWVAGYGYTFGSGTRLTVV.

The chain couples TRBV3-1 to TRBJ1-1; 9 bases agree with TRBD1. CDR3 length: 14 amino acids. Germline values: CDR1 LGHDT, CDR2 YNNKEL (reference sequence). The V segment lost 5 bases and the J segment 7 bases; nucleotides outside the gene matches: 8. The CDR3 DNA follows: TGTGCCAGCAGCGTACAGGGGGCGCTTGGTGAAGCTTTCTTT. Protein product: CASSVQGALGEAFF.

In its sample, this clonotype was seen a few times. This chain connects TRBV10-3 to TRBJ2-4, with D tentatively TRBD2 (6 bases). Trimming removed 3 bases at V and 0 bases at J, with 21 bases between. The CDR3 length is 19 residues. Germline CDR1 and CDR2: ENHRY and SYGVKD. The CDR3 spells CAISEGRLASTLAKNIQYF. Here the CDR3 DNA reads TGTGCCATCAGTGAAGGGCGGCTAGCGTCGACCCTAGCCAAAAACATTCAGTACTTC.

The chain couples TRBV7-2 to TRBJ1-1, with 7 bases that match TRBD1. Losses at the gene ends were 3 bases for V and 3 bases for J; bases not matched to a gene: 4. The CDR3 sequence is 14 residues long. Germline V gene data show CDR1 as SGHTA and CDR2 as FQGNSA. Here the CDR3 reads CASSFTGAYTEAFF. CDR3 sequence (DNA): TGTGCCAGCAGCTTCACAGGGGCTTACACTGAAGCTTTCTTT. Based on the CDR3 plus reference TRBV7-2 and TRBJ1-1, the full variable domain is GAGVSQSPSNKVTEKGKDVELRCDPISGHTALYWYRQSLGQGLEFLIYFQGNSAPDKSGLPSDRFSAERTGGSVSTLTIQRTQQEDSAVYLCASSFTGAYTEAFFGQGTRLTVV.